Listed below are T cell receptor beta chains from one sample, sequenced in a study of blood T cells in healthy people across ages. MiXCR, applied by TCRdb to the 5' RACE reads, yields one record per CDR3 protein. The sample has 790,000 or so distinct CDR3 sequences, 45% to 70% seen once. The sequenced sample was blood. The origin of the receptors is a man aged 35-49 years in good health. CDR3s include the opening cysteine and the closing phenylalanine or tryptophan. The D gene is left open where the match is weak. The size entry is marked missing in some rows and otherwise reads once, few, many or a size class.

clone size: NA
J gene: TRBJ2-3
V gene: TRBV4-1
D gene: TRBD2
CDR3 DNA: TGCGCCAGCAGCCACCAGAGAGGGCTAGCGGGGATACTCACAGATACGCAGTATTTT
CDR3 protein: CASSHQRGLAGILTDTQYF

clone size: many
J gene: TRBJ2-3
V gene: TRBV25-1
D gene: TRBD1
CDR3 DNA: TGTGCCAGCAGTGAGCGACAGGGAGCAGATACGCAGTATTTT
CDR3 protein: CASSERQGADTQYF

clone size: NA
J gene: TRBJ1-5
V gene: TRBV12-3/TRBV12-4
D gene: TRBD1
CDR3 DNA: TGTGCCAGCAGTTTAGCAGGGGGCAGCGGTCAGCCCCAGCATTTT
CDR3 protein: CASSLAGGSGQPQHF

clone size: NA
J gene: TRBJ2-3
V gene: TRBV11-3
D gene: NA
CDR3 DNA: TGTGCCAGCAGCCTTCAGTCAGGCGGCGCGCAGTATTTT
CDR3 protein: CASSLQSGGAQYF

clone size: NA
J gene: TRBJ1-1
V gene: TRBV2
D gene: NA
CDR3 DNA: TGTGCCAGCAGTGACCTGGGACACTTGAACACTGAAGCTTTCTTT
CDR3 protein: CASSDLGHLNTEAFF

clone size: NA
J gene: TRBJ2-7
V gene: TRBV27
D gene: TRBD1
CDR3 DNA: TGTGCCAGCAGTTTGGGGACAGCAGACTACGAGCAGTACTTC
CDR3 protein: CASSLGTADYEQYF

clone size: NA
J gene: TRBJ1-4
V gene: TRBV30
D gene: TRBD1
CDR3 DNA: TGTGCCTGGAGCCAGAGGGGGCTGGGTAATGAAAAACTGTTTTTT
CDR3 protein: CAWSQRGLGNEKLFF

clone size: few
J gene: TRBJ2-3
V gene: TRBV4-3
D gene: NA
CDR3 DNA: TGCGCCAGCAGCCAAGGGAGCGGATACACAGATACGCAGTATTTT
CDR3 protein: CASSQGSGYTDTQYF

clone size: NA
J gene: TRBJ2-4
V gene: TRBV7-9
D gene: NA
CDR3 DNA: TGTGCCAGCAGCTTAGAGGCAGGGGCCAAAAACATTCAGTACTTC
CDR3 protein: CASSLEAGAKNIQYF

clone size: once
J gene: TRBJ1-2
V gene: TRBV28
D gene: NA
CDR3 DNA: TGTGCCAGCAGTGCGCTGTCACATGGCCACACCTTC
CDR3 protein: CASSALSHGHTF

clone size: NA
J gene: TRBJ2-5
V gene: TRBV7-2
D gene: TRBD1
CDR3 DNA: TGTGCCAGCAGCTTAGTCCCGGGACAGGATGAATCGTACTTC
CDR3 protein: CASSLVPGQDESYF

clone size: NA
J gene: TRBJ2-1
V gene: TRBV7-2
D gene: NA
CDR3 DNA: TGTGCCAGCAGCTTAGTTGGTACAGCCAACTACAATGAGCAGTTCTTC
CDR3 protein: CASSLVGTANYNEQFF

clone size: NA
J gene: TRBJ2-7
V gene: TRBV6-6
D gene: NA
CDR3 DNA: TGTGCCAGCAGTAAGCGGACCCCGGGCTCCTACGAGCAGTACTTC
CDR3 protein: CASSKRTPGSYEQYF

clone size: NA
J gene: TRBJ2-1
V gene: TRBV5-1
D gene: NA
CDR3 DNA: TGCGCCAGCAGCTTGGCCGGGGATAGATACAATGAGCAGTTCTTC
CDR3 protein: CASSLAGDRYNEQFF

clone size: NA
J gene: TRBJ2-5
V gene: TRBV27
D gene: NA
CDR3 DNA: TGTGCCAGCAGTCCAACCGCAGGGAGTTCCCAGTACTTC
CDR3 protein: CASSPTAGSSQYF

clone size: NA
J gene: TRBJ2-1
V gene: TRBV20-1
D gene: NA
CDR3 DNA: TGCAGTGCTAAACGCCAGGGGCTCTACAATGAGCAGTTCTTC
CDR3 protein: CSAKRQGLYNEQFF

clone size: NA
J gene: TRBJ1-1
V gene: TRBV29-1
D gene: TRBD1
CDR3 DNA: TGCAGCGTTGAAAACCCAACGGGACAGGCGGATGGAGCTTTCTTT
CDR3 protein: CSVENPTGQADGAFF

clone size: NA
J gene: TRBJ1-6
V gene: TRBV6-2/TRBV6-3
D gene: TRBD1
CDR3 DNA: TGTGCCAGCAGCGACAGGGGGCCGGATAATTCACCCCTCCACTTT
CDR3 protein: CASSDRGPDNSPLHF

clone size: NA
J gene: TRBJ2-3
V gene: TRBV15
D gene: NA
CDR3 DNA: TGTGCCACCCGCAGGGGAGGCACAGATACGCAGTATTTT
CDR3 protein: CATRRGGTDTQYF

clone size: NA
J gene: TRBJ2-7
V gene: TRBV5-1
D gene: TRBD1
CDR3 DNA: TGCGCCAGCAGCCCCCGACAGGGTATGAGCGAGCAGTACTTC
CDR3 protein: CASSPRQGMSEQYF

clone size: many
J gene: TRBJ1-1
V gene: TRBV11-2
D gene: TRBD1
CDR3 DNA: TGTGCCAGCAGCCCCGTAACCGGGACAGCGATGAACACTGAAGCTTTCTTT
CDR3 protein: CASSPVTGTAMNTEAFF

clone size: few
J gene: TRBJ1-1
V gene: TRBV20-1
D gene: TRBD1
CDR3 DNA: TGCAGTGCCGGGGCCTCCGGACAGGGTCATACTGAAGCTTTCTTT
CDR3 protein: CSAGASGQGHTEAFF

clone size: NA
J gene: TRBJ2-7
V gene: TRBV5-6
D gene: NA
CDR3 DNA: TGTGCCAGCAGCTTGGCATTTGCTCAGCACGAGCAGTACTTC
CDR3 protein: CASSLAFAQHEQYF

clone size: NA
J gene: TRBJ2-7
V gene: TRBV28
D gene: TRBD2
CDR3 DNA: TGTGCCAGCAGTTTAGGTAGCGGGATTGTTTACGAGCAGTACTTC
CDR3 protein: CASSLGSGIVYEQYF

clone size: NA
J gene: TRBJ2-3
V gene: TRBV7-2
D gene: NA
CDR3 DNA: TGTGCCAGCAGCACCGAGGCTAGCACAGATACGCAGTATTTT
CDR3 protein: CASSTEASTDTQYF

clone size: NA
J gene: TRBJ2-1
V gene: TRBV6-2/TRBV6-3
D gene: TRBD2
CDR3 DNA: TGTGCCAGCAGACCAGCGGGAGTTCTATACAATGAGCAGTTCTTC
CDR3 protein: CASRPAGVLYNEQFF

clone size: NA
J gene: TRBJ2-7
V gene: TRBV11-2
D gene: NA
CDR3 DNA: TGTGCCAGCACCCATCGGACGGGGTACGAGCAGTACTTC
CDR3 protein: CASTHRTGYEQYF

clone size: NA
J gene: TRBJ2-3
V gene: TRBV5-1
D gene: NA
CDR3 DNA: TGCGCCAGCAGCTTGGAGCAGGGCCTACCCGCAGATACGCAGTATTTT
CDR3 protein: CASSLEQGLPADTQYF

clone size: few
J gene: TRBJ2-7
V gene: TRBV27
D gene: TRBD1
CDR3 DNA: TGTGCCAGCAGTCCGACACAGGGGCCCCATGGGAAATACGAGCAGTACTTC
CDR3 protein: CASSPTQGPHGKYEQYF